The rows below give T cell receptor beta chains drawn from one sample of a study of response to subunit inactivated influenza vaccine. TCRdb fed the RT-PCR reads into MiXCR, producing one record per CDR3 protein. The table lists under 950,000 distinct CDR3 sequences, approximately 22% of them singletons. Specimen: PBMCs from blood, collected more than 4 days after vaccination. These receptors were obtained from a man aged 45-65 years who received an inactivated influenza vaccine. CDR3s include the opening cysteine and the closing phenylalanine or tryptophan. D genes are given only for firm matches. Only part of the rows carry a size: once, few, many, or a class if the clone is expanded.

j_call: TRBJ2-1
clone_size: few
v_call: TRBV7-2
d_call: .
cdr3_nt: TGTGCCAGCAGGTTCGACGCTATCTACAATGAGCAGTTCTTC
cdr3_aa: CASRFDAIYNEQFF

j_call: TRBJ2-2
clone_size: .
v_call: TRBV6-2/TRBV6-3
d_call: .
cdr3_nt: TGTGCCAGCAGCCTTACCCCCCGGACCGGGGAGCTGTTTTTT
cdr3_aa: CASSLTPRTGELFF

j_call: TRBJ2-2
clone_size: .
v_call: TRBV6-5
d_call: .
cdr3_nt: TGTGCCAGCAGTTACTCTCGGGGCTGGACCGGGGAGCTGTTTTTT
cdr3_aa: CASSYSRGWTGELFF

j_call: TRBJ2-7
clone_size: .
v_call: TRBV7-9
d_call: .
cdr3_nt: TGTGCCAGCAGACCTGACGGTATCCCCTACGAGCAGTACTTC
cdr3_aa: CASRPDGIPYEQYF

j_call: TRBJ2-1
clone_size: .
v_call: TRBV5-1
d_call: TRBD1
cdr3_nt: TGCGCCAGCGGGGGACAGGGGGTCTACAATGAGCAGTTCTTC
cdr3_aa: CASGGQGVYNEQFF

j_call: TRBJ2-2
clone_size: .
v_call: TRBV6-1
d_call: .
cdr3_nt: TGTGCCAGCAGTGAATTTCCCGTCGGCGGGGAGCTGTTTTTT
cdr3_aa: CASSEFPVGGELFF

j_call: TRBJ1-1
clone_size: few
v_call: TRBV9
d_call: .
cdr3_nt: TGTGCCAGCAGCGTAGTGGCAGAGGTGAACACTGAAGCTTTCTTT
cdr3_aa: CASSVVAEVNTEAFF

j_call: TRBJ2-3
clone_size: few
v_call: TRBV12-3/TRBV12-4
d_call: .
cdr3_nt: TGTGCCAGCAGAGGCCGGAGGGGAAACAGTTACAGCACAGATACGCAGTATTTT
cdr3_aa: CASRGRRGNSYSTDTQYF

j_call: TRBJ2-1
clone_size: many
v_call: TRBV12-3/TRBV12-4
d_call: .
cdr3_nt: TGTGCCAGCAGTTTTGGGTACAATGAGCAGTTCTTC
cdr3_aa: CASSFGYNEQFF

j_call: TRBJ2-1
clone_size: many
v_call: TRBV12-3/TRBV12-4
d_call: .
cdr3_nt: TGTGCCAGCAGTTTGGCCCCCTACAATGAGCAGTTCTTC
cdr3_aa: CASSLAPYNEQFF

j_call: TRBJ2-7
clone_size: .
v_call: TRBV20-1
d_call: .
cdr3_nt: TGCAGTGCTAGAGAGTACTCCTACGAGCAGTACTTC
cdr3_aa: CSAREYSYEQYF

j_call: TRBJ2-1
clone_size: .
v_call: TRBV20-1
d_call: .
cdr3_nt: TGCAGTGCTAGATCACCAGTCCCTAACGGGGCGAATGAGCAGTTCTTC
cdr3_aa: CSARSPVPNGANEQFF

j_call: TRBJ2-7
clone_size: .
v_call: TRBV6-1
d_call: TRBD2
cdr3_nt: TGTGCCAGCAGTCCCCGAGCGGGATGGTACGAGCAGTACTTC
cdr3_aa: CASSPRAGWYEQYF

j_call: TRBJ2-7
clone_size: few
v_call: TRBV20-1
d_call: .
cdr3_nt: TGCAGTGCCCTGGGACTCTCGGGCTCCTACGAGCAGTACTTC
cdr3_aa: CSALGLSGSYEQYF

j_call: TRBJ1-1
clone_size: few
v_call: TRBV6-5
d_call: .
cdr3_nt: TGTGCCAGCAGTTTACTCCAGGGTCACTCTGAAGCTTTCTTT
cdr3_aa: CASSLLQGHSEAFF

j_call: TRBJ2-3
clone_size: .
v_call: TRBV11-2
d_call: TRBD2
cdr3_nt: TGTGCCAGCAACACCCTAGCGGGGCGAAAAGGAAGCACAGATACGCAGTATTTT
cdr3_aa: CASNTLAGRKGSTDTQYF

j_call: TRBJ2-3
clone_size: .
v_call: TRBV20-1
d_call: .
cdr3_nt: TGCAGTGCTAGGAGGTCGAGGGGGAGCACAGATACGCAGTATTTT
cdr3_aa: CSARRSRGSTDTQYF